This TCR beta chain was documented in a study of T cell responses to AZD1222 COVID-19 vaccine. Study at large: Pooled together were second doses at about 4 or about 12 weeks.

A word on this clone: Its cognate antigen is unknown.

Study-level findings and limits: Clonal diversity was possibly underestimated; the donors were predominantly white British and more often female. Spike-specific TCR depth and breadth grew after two AZD1222 doses. Among spike-specific TCRs, nearly half reportedly target unmutated variant regions.

The CDR3 is 14 residues long. Trimming took off 3 bases at V and 5 bases at J, with 15 bases between the two ends. Germline loops: CDR1 SGHRS, CDR2 YFSETQ. Here immunoSEQ multiplex PCR was the method, and the copy in TCRdb shows in-frame clones only, minus some. Here the sample spans more than 65,000 clones, around 80% being singletons. V gene TRBV5-1 combines with J gene TRBJ2-7; weak D call: TRBD1 (6 bases). The TCR sequence derives from an adult in good health. The specimen comprised peripheral blood, sampled on day 0 of AZD1222 vaccination. Here the CDR3 DNA reads TGCGCCAGCAGCTCTCGGACAGCCTGGAACGAGCAGTACTTC. It specifies CASSSRTAWNEQYF.